This passage covers 9 T cell receptor beta chains from one sample sequenced in a study of radiation and T cells in renal cell carcinoma. Only in-frame clones appear in the TCRdb table, and some are missing; sequencing was by immunoSEQ multiplex PCR. Among more than 20,000 clones listed, 70% to 80% were seen once. As to time point: baseline pretreatment blood. The sample's treatment: 15 Gy SBRT to primary tumor, nephrectomy 4 weeks later. The sequenced sample was blood, obtained from a patient whose treatment included radiotherapy and nephrectomy. These receptors all come from a man aged 60 to 69 with renal cell carcinoma.

The chain links TRBV5-1 to TRBJ2-6; possible D gene TRBD2, 5 bases. Germline V lookup: CDR1 SGHRS, CDR2 YFSETQ. The V and J ends lost 7 bases and 0 bases respectively, with 17 bases between them. This CDR3 is 17 amino acids long. The DNA for the CDR3 is TGCGCCAGCGGGTTACTCGTCGGAGGCTCTGGGGCCAACGTCCTGACTTTC. Translated, it gives CASGLLVGGSGANVLTF. Looking up the rest from reference TRBV5-1 and TRBJ2-6 gives the full variable domain: KAGVTQTPRYLIKTRGQQVTLSCSPISGHRSVSWYQQTPGQGLQFLFEYFSETQRNKGNFPGRFSGRQFSNSRSEMNVSTLELGDSALYLCASGLLVGGSGANVLTFGAGSRLTVL.

Only one count was recorded for this clone. The rearrangement links TRBV5-1 to TRBJ1-2; 7 nucleotides line up with TRBD1. Germline V gene lookup returns CDR1 SGHRS and CDR2 YFSETQ. The junction had 3 bases not matched to a gene; V was cut back by 0 bases and J by 4 bases. This CDR3 is built from 14 residues. CDR3 in DNA: TGCGCCAGCAGCTTGGCCGACAGGGTCTATGGCTACACCTTC. It is translated as CASSLADRVYGYTF. Complete variable domain (other parts from reference TRBV5-1 and TRBJ1-2): KAGVTQTPRYLIKTRGQQVTLSCSPISGHRSVSWYQQTPGQGLQFLFEYFSETQRNKGNFPGRFSGRQFSNSRSEMNVSTLELGDSALYLCASSLADRVYGYTFGSGTRLTVV.

This sequence joins TRBV4-3 and TRBJ1-5, with D uncertain. Germline loops: CDR1 LGHNA, CDR2 YSLEER. The CDR3 consists of 16 residues. V lost 1 base to trimming and J lost 6 bases, with 16 bases between them. The CDR3 here is CASSQVRGEGGQPQHF. CDR3 sequence (DNA): TGCGCCAGCAGCCAAGTCCGGGGAGAAGGCGGTCAGCCCCAGCATTTT.

This chain links TRBV5-1 with TRBJ2-1; TRBD2 is a possible D gene (5 bases). The CDR3 is 15 amino acids. Germline CDR1 reads SGHRS; CDR2 reads YFSETQ. V lost 0 bases and J 1 base, leaving 8 bases between the germline ends. CDR3: CASSLEGRSYNEQFF. The CDR3 DNA reads as TGCGCCAGCAGCTTGGAAGGGAGATCCTACAATGAGCAGTTCTTC.

This clone was counted between two and nine times. The chain is built from TRBV5-5 and TRBJ2-2; D remains unclear. CDR3 length: 14 amino acids. Germline loops: CDR1 SGHKS, CDR2 YYEKEE (reference sequence). V dropped 0 bases and J dropped 3 bases, with 6 bases sitting between them. The CDR3 DNA follows: TGTGCCAGCAGCTTGGATGAATACACCGGGGAGCTGTTTTTT. Translating gives CASSLDEYTGELFF.

The chain is built from TRBV7-3 and TRBJ2-3, with a weak D call TRBD2 (5 bases). The V gene's germline CDR1 is SGHTA and CDR2 FQGTGA. This CDR3 is built from 15 residues. V gave up 3 bases and J gave up 0 bases, with 10 bases separating them. DNA of the CDR3: TGTGCCAGCAGCTTCAGAGCTAGCAGCACAGATACGCAGTATTTT. Translating gives CASSFRASSTDTQYF.

The chain has TRBV5-6 and TRBJ1-2, with D tentatively TRBD1 (5 bases). This CDR3 contains 14 residues. Looked up from germline, CDR1 is SGHDT and CDR2 is YYEEEE. Trimming cost V 5 bases and J 2 bases, with 13 bases left between them. The chain's CDR3 is CASRPGPLNYGYTF. CDR3 DNA: TGTGCCAGCAGACCGGGACCGCTAAACTATGGCTACACCTTC.

Points on this clone: One end of the junction varies from germline; a read error may be responsible. The chain uses TRBV27 and TRBJ2-7, with 12 bases identical to TRBD2. The CDR3 has 16 amino acids. Germline CDR1 and CDR2: MNHEY and SMNVEV (reference sequence). DNA for the CDR3: TGTGCCAGCCGTTTGCTGACTAGCGGGAGATTACACGAGCAGTACTTC. Residues: CASRLLTSGRLHEQYF.

The gene calls are TRBV7-6 and TRBJ2-7, with D perhaps TRBD1 or TRBD2 (5 bases each). The V gene's germline CDR1 is SGHVS and CDR2 FNYEAQ. Trimming removed 5 bases from V and 2 bases from J, with 13 bases in between. There are 14 residues in the CDR3. In DNA form, the CDR3 reads TGTGCCAGCAGCCCCTGGACGGGGCCCTACGAGCAGTACTTC. It is translated as CASSPWTGPYEQYF.